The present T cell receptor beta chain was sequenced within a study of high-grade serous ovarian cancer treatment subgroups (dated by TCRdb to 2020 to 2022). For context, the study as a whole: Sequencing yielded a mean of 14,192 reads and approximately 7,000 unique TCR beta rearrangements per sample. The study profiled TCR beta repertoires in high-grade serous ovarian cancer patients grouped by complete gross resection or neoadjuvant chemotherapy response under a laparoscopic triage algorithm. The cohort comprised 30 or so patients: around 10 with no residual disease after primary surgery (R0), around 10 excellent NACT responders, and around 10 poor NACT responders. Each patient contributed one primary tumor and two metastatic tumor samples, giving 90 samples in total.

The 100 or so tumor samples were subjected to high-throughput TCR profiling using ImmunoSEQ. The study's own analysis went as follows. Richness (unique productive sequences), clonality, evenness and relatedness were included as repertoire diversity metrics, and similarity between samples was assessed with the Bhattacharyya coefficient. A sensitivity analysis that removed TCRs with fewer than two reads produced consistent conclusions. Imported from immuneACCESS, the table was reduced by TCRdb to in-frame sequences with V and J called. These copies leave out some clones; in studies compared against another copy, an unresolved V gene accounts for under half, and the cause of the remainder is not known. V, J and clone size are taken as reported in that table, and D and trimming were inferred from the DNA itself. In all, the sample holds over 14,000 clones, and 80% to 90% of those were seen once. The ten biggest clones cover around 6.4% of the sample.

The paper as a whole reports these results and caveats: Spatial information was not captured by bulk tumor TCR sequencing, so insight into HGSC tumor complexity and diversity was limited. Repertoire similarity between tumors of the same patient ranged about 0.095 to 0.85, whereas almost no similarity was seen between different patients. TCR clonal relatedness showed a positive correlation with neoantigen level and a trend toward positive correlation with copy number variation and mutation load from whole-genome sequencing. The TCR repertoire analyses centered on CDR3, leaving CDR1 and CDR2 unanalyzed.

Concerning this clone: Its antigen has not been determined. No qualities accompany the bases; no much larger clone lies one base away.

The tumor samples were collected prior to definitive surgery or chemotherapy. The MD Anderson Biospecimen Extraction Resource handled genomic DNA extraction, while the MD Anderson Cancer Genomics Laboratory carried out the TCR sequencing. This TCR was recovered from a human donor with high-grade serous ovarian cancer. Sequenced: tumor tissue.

CDR3 loop: CATSRIPANNEKLFF. The nucleotides read TGTGCCACCAGCAGAATCCCAGCTAATAATGAAAAACTGTTTTTT. This chain joins TRBV15 to TRBJ1-4; the D segment cannot be called with confidence. According to the germline V gene (reference sequence), CDR1 reads LNHNV and CDR2 reads YYDKDF. There are 15 amino acids in the CDR3, from cysteine to phenylalanine inclusive. The sequence is cut down to CDR3 DNA, 45 bases in frame from base 1. Trimming at the junction amounts to 2 bases on V and 4 bases on J, and the germline ends lie 11 bases apart.